This paragraph reports one T cell receptor (beta chain). Its specificity is not known. The V end lost 3 bases, the J end lost 3 bases, and 10 bases lay between the germline ends. The V gene's germline CDR1 is SQVTM and CDR2 ANQGSEA. This CDR3 is built from 13 residues. The entry originates in a study of lymphopenia after photon versus proton radiotherapy. Overall study results and limits: Under photons, naive T cells and diversity fell while effector/memory populations rose. Post-nadir diversity loss with photons came from oligoclonal expansion, particularly CD8+ Temra cells. Better survival with proton therapy was suggested as possible, not demonstrated. Post-nadir TCR diversity decline inversely tracked overall survival among those who died.

Using immunoSEQ multiplex PCR, the repertoire was profiled, and TCRdb retains in-frame clones only, with some absent. Among roughly 30,000 clones listed, around nine tenths were seen once. The V and J genes are TRBV29-1 and TRBJ2-3; D may be TRBD2 (6 bases). The starting material was peripheral blood, obtained from a patient treated with proton-based radiotherapy. The sequence was obtained from an older woman with cholangiocarcinoma. Some clones in this sample may be carry-over from other donors' samples. The CDR3 sequence: CSVDERATDTQYF. For the CDR3, the DNA is TGCAGCGTTGATGAGCGGGCGACAGATACGCAGTATTTT.